This is a list of T cell receptor beta chains from one sample in a study of beta chain features in type 1 diabetes. Method: immunoSEQ multiplex PCR; TCRdb's copy keeps in-frame clones and lacks some. This sample has approximately 46,000 clones, with approximately 43% found just once. The sequencing sample was made of stem cell memory CD4+ T cells from blood. These receptors originate from a man aged 25 to 45 with type 1 diabetes. The CDR3 runs from the conserved cysteine through the conserved F or W. The order of the fields is J gene, clone size, V gene, CDR3 length, D gene, CDR3 protein, CDR3 DNA. A D gene is named only where the DNA matches it firmly. Clone size appears in some rows only: once, few, many, or a class for an expanded clone.

j_call: TRBJ2-1
clone_size: .
v_call: TRBV7-2
cdr3_length: 17
d_call: TRBD2
cdr3_aa: CASSFASGMLGLSEQFF
cdr3_nt: TGTGCCAGCAGCTTCGCTAGCGGGATGTTGGGCCTCAGTGAGCAGTTCTTC

j_call: TRBJ1-4
clone_size: .
v_call: TRBV6-5
cdr3_length: 14
d_call: TRBD1
cdr3_aa: CASSLTGGGEKLFF
cdr3_nt: TGTGCCAGCAGTTTGACAGGGGGAGGAGAAAAACTGTTTTTT

j_call: TRBJ2-1
clone_size: .
v_call: TRBV5-1
cdr3_length: 16
d_call: TRBD1
cdr3_aa: CASSAGQGSGGNEQFF
cdr3_nt: TGCGCCAGCAGCGCGGGACAGGGGTCCGGGGGCAATGAGCAGTTCTTC

j_call: TRBJ2-5
clone_size: .
v_call: TRBV9
cdr3_length: 14
d_call: .
cdr3_aa: CASSVEGRAETQYF
cdr3_nt: TGTGCCAGCAGCGTAGAAGGCAGGGCGGAGACCCAGTACTTC

j_call: TRBJ2-6
clone_size: .
v_call: TRBV7-2
cdr3_length: 18
d_call: TRBD1
cdr3_aa: CASSRTGTGTSGANVLTF
cdr3_nt: TGTGCCAGCAGCCGAACCGGGACAGGGACCTCTGGGGCCAACGTCCTGACTTTC

j_call: TRBJ2-5
clone_size: .
v_call: TRBV27
cdr3_length: 17
d_call: TRBD2
cdr3_aa: CASSPSAGGPSQETQYF
cdr3_nt: TGTGCCAGCAGTCCCTCAGCGGGAGGGCCCTCCCAAGAGACCCAGTACTTC

j_call: TRBJ1-2
clone_size: .
v_call: TRBV28
cdr3_length: 17
d_call: TRBD1
cdr3_aa: CASSLEGTGPSNYGYTF
cdr3_nt: TGTGCCAGCAGTTTGGAGGGGACAGGACCCTCTAACTATGGCTACACCTTC

j_call: TRBJ1-5
clone_size: few
v_call: TRBV28
cdr3_length: 14
d_call: TRBD1
cdr3_aa: CASSRQGVHQPQHF
cdr3_nt: TGTGCCAGCAGTAGACAGGGGGTTCATCAGCCCCAGCATTTT

j_call: TRBJ2-1
clone_size: .
v_call: TRBV4-1
cdr3_length: 13
d_call: .
cdr3_aa: CASRKHVQNEQFF
cdr3_nt: TGCGCCAGCAGAAAACACGTGCAGAATGAGCAGTTCTTC

j_call: TRBJ1-1
clone_size: few
v_call: TRBV5-1
cdr3_length: 13
d_call: TRBD1
cdr3_aa: CASRQGENTEAFF
cdr3_nt: TGCGCCAGCAGGCAGGGGGAGAACACTGAAGCTTTCTTT

j_call: TRBJ2-7
clone_size: few
v_call: TRBV18
cdr3_length: 15
d_call: .
cdr3_aa: CASSPGLTTSYEQYF
cdr3_nt: TGTGCCAGCTCACCAGGCCTCACAACCTCCTACGAGCAGTACTTC

j_call: TRBJ1-2
clone_size: .
v_call: TRBV7-9
cdr3_length: 13
d_call: TRBD1
cdr3_aa: CASSLRGRVGYTF
cdr3_nt: TGTGCCAGCAGCTTAAGGGGGCGAGTTGGCTACACCTTC

j_call: TRBJ2-1
clone_size: .
v_call: TRBV27
cdr3_length: 17
d_call: .
cdr3_aa: CASSSLPHRFGFDEQFF
cdr3_nt: TGTGCCAGCAGTTCACTGCCCCACAGGTTCGGTTTTGATGAGCAGTTCTTC

j_call: TRBJ2-7
clone_size: few
v_call: TRBV4-3
cdr3_length: 14
d_call: .
cdr3_aa: CASSQDTRTYEQYF
cdr3_nt: TGCGCCAGCAGCCAAGATACGCGAACCTACGAGCAGTACTTC

j_call: TRBJ2-4
clone_size: .
v_call: TRBV7-2
cdr3_length: 14
d_call: TRBD2
cdr3_aa: CASSSGLAENIQYF
cdr3_nt: TGTGCCAGCAGCTCGGGACTAGCGGAAAACATTCAGTACTTC

j_call: TRBJ2-7
clone_size: few
v_call: TRBV6-5
cdr3_length: 11
d_call: .
cdr3_aa: CASSQNYEQYF
cdr3_nt: TGTGCCAGCAGTCAGAACTACGAGCAGTACTTC

j_call: TRBJ2-5
clone_size: few
v_call: TRBV2
cdr3_length: 12
d_call: .
cdr3_aa: CASSVTRETQYF
cdr3_nt: TGTGCCAGCAGCGTAACTAGAGAGACCCAGTACTTC

j_call: TRBJ1-4
clone_size: .
v_call: TRBV18
cdr3_length: 14
d_call: .
cdr3_aa: CASSPQRVGEKLFF
cdr3_nt: TGTGCCAGCTCACCCCAACGGGTCGGCGAAAAACTGTTTTTT